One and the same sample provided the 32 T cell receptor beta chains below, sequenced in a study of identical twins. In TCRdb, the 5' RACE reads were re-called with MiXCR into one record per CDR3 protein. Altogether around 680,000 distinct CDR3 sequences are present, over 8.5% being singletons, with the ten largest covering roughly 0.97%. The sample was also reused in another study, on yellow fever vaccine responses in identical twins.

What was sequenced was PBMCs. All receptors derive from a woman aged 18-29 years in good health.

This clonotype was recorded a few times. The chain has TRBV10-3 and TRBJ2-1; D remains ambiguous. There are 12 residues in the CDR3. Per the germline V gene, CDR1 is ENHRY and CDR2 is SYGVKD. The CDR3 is CAALSSYNEQFF. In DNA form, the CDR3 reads TGTGCGGCGCTGAGCTCCTACAATGAGCAGTTCTTC.

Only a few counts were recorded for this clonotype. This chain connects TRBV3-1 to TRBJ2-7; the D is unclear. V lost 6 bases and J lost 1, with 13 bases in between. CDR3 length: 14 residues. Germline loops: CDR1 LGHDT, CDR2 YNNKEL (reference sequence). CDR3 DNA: TGTGCCAGCAGTGAAGGGAACCCGTCCTACGAGCAGTACTTC. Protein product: CASSEGNPSYEQYF.

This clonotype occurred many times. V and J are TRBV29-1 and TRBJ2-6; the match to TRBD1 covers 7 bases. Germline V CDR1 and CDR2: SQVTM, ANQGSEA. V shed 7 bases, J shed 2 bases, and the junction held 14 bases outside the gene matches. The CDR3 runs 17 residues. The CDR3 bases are TGCAGCGCACGAATCACAGGGGCCGAAGCTGGGGCCAACGTCCTGACTTTC. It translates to CSARITGAEAGANVLTF.

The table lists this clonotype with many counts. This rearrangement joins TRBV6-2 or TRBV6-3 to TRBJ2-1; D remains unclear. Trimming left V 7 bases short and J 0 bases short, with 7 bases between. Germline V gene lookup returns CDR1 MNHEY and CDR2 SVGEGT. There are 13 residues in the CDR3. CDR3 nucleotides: TGTGCCAGCAAAGCGAGCTCCTACAATGAGCAGTTCTTC. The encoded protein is CASKASSYNEQFF.

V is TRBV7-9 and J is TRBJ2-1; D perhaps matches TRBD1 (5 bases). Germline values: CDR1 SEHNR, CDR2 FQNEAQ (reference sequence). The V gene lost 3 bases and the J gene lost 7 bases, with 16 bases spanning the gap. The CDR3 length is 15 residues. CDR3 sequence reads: CASSFRQGLRNEQFF. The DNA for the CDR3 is TGTGCCAGCAGCTTTCGGCAGGGCCTACGAAATGAGCAGTTCTTC.

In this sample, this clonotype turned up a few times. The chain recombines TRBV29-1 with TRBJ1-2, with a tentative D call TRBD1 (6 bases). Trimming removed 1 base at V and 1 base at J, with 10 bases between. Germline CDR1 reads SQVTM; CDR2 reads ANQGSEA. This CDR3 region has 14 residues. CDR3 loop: CSVEGQVINYGYTF. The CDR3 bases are TGCAGCGTTGAAGGACAGGTCATTAACTATGGCTACACCTTC.

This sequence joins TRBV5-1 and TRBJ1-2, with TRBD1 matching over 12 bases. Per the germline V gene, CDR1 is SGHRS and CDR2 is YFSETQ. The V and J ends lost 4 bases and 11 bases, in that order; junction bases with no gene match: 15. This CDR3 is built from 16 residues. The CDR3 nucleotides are TGCGCCAGCAGCCCTAATACCGGGACAGGGGGCTTTGGGTACACCTTC. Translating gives CASSPNTGTGGFGYTF.

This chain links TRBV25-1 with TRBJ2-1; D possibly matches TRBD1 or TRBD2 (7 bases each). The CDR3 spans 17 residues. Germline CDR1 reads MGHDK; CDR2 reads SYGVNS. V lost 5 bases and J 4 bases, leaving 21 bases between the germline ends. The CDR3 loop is CASSPNQGGGGYNEQFF. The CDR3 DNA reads TGTGCCAGCAGTCCTAATCAGGGGGGCGGGGGTTACAATGAGCAGTTCTTC. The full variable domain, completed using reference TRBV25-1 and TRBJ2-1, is EADIYQTPRYLVIGTGKKITLECSQTMGHDKMYWYQQDPGMELHLIHYSYGVNSTEKGDLSSESTVSRIRTEHFPLTLESARPSHTSQYLCASSPNQGGGGYNEQFFGPGTRLTVL.

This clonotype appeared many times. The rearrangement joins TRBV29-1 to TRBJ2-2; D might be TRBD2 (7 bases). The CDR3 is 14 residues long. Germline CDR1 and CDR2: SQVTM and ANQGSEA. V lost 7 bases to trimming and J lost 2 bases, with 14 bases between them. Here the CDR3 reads CSGTAGANTGELFF. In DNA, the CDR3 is TGCAGCGGGACCGCGGGGGCTAACACCGGGGAGCTGTTTTTT.

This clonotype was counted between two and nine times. CDR3 residues: CASSPQGTSTLKETQYF. Written as DNA, the CDR3 is TGTGCCAGCTCACCCCAAGGGACTAGCACCCTAAAAGAGACCCAGTACTTC. The chain carries TRBV18 and TRBJ2-5; 9 bases agree with TRBD2. Unmatched junction bases numbered 11, after V lost 3 bases and J lost 3 bases. There are 17 residues in the CDR3. From germline, CDR1 is KGHSH and CDR2 LQKENI.

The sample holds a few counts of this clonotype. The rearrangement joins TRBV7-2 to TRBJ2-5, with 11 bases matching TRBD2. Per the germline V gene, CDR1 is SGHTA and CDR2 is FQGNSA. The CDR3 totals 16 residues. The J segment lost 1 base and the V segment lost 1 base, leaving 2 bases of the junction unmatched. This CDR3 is CASSLVAGGPQETQYF. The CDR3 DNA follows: TGTGCCAGCAGCTTAGTAGCGGGAGGGCCCCAAGAGACCCAGTACTTC.

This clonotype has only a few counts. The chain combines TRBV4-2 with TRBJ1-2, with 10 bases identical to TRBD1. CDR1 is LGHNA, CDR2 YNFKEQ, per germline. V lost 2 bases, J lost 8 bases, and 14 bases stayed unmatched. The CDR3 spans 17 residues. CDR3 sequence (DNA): TGTGCCAGCAGCCAAACGCCCGGGACAGGGGAGGTATCGGGCTACACCTTC. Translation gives CASSQTPGTGEVSGYTF.

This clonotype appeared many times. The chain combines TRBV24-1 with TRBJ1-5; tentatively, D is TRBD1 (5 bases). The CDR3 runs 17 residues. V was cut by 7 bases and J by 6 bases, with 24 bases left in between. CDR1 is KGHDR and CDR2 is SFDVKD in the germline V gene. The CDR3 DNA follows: TGTGCCACCAGCTCTTCCGGGAGGGGCGGACGGGGTCAGCCCCAGCATTTT. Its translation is CATSSSGRGGRGQPQHF.

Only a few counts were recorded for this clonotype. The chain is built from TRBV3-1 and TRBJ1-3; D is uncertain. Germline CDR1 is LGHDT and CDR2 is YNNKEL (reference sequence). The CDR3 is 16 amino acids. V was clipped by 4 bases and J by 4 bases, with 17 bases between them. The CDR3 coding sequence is TGTGCCAGCAGCCTGAATAGTTTTGGTGCCGGAAACACCATATATTTT. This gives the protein CASSLNSFGAGNTIYF.

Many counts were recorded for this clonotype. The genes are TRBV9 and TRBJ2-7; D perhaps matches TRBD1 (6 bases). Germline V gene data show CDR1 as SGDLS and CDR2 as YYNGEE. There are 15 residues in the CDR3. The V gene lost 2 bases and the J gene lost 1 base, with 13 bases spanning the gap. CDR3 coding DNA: TGTGCCAGCAGCGTGGACAGTCCCTCGTCCTACGAGCAGTACTTC. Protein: CASSVDSPSSYEQYF. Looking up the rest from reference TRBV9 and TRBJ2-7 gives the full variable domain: DSGVTQTPKHLITATGQRVTLRCSPRSGDLSVYWYQQSLDQGLQFLIQYYNGEERAKGNILERFSAQQFPDLHSELNLSSLELGDSALYFCASSVDSPSSYEQYFGPGTRLTVT.

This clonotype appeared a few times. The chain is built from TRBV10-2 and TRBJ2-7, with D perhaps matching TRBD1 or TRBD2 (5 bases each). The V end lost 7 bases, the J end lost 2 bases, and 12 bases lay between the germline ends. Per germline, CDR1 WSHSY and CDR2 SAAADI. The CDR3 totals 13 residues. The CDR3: CASKGSDTYEQYF. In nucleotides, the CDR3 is TGCGCCAGCAAGGGGAGCGATACCTACGAGCAGTACTTC.

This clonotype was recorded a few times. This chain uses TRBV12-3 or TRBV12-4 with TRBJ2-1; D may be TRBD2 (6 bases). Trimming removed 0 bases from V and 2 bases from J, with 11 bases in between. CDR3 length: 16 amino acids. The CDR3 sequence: CASSLAASVAYNEQFF. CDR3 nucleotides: TGTGCCAGCAGTTTAGCGGCTAGCGTAGCCTACAATGAGCAGTTCTTC.

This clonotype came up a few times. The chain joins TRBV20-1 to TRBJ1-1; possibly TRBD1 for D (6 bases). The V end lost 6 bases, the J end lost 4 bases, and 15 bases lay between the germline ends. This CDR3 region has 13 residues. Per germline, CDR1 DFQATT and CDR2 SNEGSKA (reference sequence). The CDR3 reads CSAHGGDVTEAFF. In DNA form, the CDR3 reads TGCAGTGCCCACGGGGGCGACGTCACTGAAGCTTTCTTT.

This CDR3 reads CASNPLVGYNNEQFF. As DNA, the CDR3 is TGTGCCAGCAACCCTCTGGTGGGCTACAACAATGAGCAGTTCTTC. V is TRBV28 and J is TRBJ2-1; the D is unclear. V lost 7 bases, J lost 5 bases, and 18 bases lay in between. The germline V gene encodes CDR1 MDHEN and CDR2 SYDVKM. The CDR3 has 15 amino acids.

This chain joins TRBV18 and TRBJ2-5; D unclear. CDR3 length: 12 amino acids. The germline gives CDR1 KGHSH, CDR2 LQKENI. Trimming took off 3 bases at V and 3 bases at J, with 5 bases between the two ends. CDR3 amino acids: CASSPNEETQYF. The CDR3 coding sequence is TGTGCCAGCTCACCCAACGAAGAGACCCAGTACTTC.

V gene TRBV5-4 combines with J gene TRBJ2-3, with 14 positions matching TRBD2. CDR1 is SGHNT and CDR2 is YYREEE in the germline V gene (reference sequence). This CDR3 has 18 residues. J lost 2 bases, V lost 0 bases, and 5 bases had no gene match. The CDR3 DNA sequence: TGTGCCAGCAGCTTGGGGGGACTAGCGGGGGCCTTCACAGATACGCAGTATTTT. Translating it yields CASSLGGLAGAFTDTQYF.

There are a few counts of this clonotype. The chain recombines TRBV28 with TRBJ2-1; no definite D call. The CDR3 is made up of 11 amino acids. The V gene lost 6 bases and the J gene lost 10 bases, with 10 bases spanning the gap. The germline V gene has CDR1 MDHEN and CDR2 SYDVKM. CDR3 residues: CASSVLGEQFF. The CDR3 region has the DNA TGTGCCAGCAGCGTTCTAGGCGAGCAGTTCTTC. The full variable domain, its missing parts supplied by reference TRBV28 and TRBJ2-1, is DVKVTQSSRYLVKRTGEKVFLECVQDMDHENMFWYRQDPGLGLRLIYFSYDVKMKEKGDIPEGYSVSREKKERFSLILESASTNQTSMYLCASSVLGEQFFGPGTRLTVL.

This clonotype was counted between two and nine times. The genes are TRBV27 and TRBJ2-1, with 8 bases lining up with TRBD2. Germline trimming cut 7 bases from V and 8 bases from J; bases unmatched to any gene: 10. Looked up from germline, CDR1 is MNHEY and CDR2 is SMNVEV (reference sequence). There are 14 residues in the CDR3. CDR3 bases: TGTGCCAGCACCCCTCGGACTAGCAGCGATGAGCAGTTCTTC. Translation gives CASTPRTSSDEQFF.

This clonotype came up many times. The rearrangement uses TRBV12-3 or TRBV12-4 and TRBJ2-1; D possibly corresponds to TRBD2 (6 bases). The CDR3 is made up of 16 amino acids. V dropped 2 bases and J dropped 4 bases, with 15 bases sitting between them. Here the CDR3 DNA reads TGTGCCAGCAGTTTACGGCGGGACCTCAGATACAATGAGCAGTTCTTC. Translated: CASSLRRDLRYNEQFF.

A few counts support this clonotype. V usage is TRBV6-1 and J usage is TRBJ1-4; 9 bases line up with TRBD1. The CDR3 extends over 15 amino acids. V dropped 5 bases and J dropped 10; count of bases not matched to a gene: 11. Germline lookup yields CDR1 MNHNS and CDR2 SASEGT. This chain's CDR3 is CASSTTGQGERKLFF. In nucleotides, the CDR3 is TGTGCCAGCAGTACCACGGGACAGGGAGAGAGAAAACTGTTTTTT.

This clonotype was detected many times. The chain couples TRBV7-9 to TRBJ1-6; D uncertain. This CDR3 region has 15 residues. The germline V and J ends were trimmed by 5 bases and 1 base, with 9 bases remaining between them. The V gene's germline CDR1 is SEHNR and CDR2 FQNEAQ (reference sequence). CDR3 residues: CASSPEVSYNSPLHF. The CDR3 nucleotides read TGTGCCAGCAGCCCCGAGGTGTCCTATAATTCACCCCTCCACTTT.

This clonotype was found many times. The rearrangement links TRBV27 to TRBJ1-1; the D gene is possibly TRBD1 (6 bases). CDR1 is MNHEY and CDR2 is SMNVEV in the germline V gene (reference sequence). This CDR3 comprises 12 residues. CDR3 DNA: TGTGCTTCAGGGGAGAGAGGAACTGAAGCTTTCTTT. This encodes CASGERGTEAFF.

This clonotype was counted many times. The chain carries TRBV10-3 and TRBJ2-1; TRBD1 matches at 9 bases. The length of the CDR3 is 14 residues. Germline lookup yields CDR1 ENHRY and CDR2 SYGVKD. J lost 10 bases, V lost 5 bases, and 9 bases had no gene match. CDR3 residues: CAISSGTGLREQFF. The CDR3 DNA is TGTGCCATCAGTTCCGGGACAGGGCTACGGGAGCAGTTCTTC.

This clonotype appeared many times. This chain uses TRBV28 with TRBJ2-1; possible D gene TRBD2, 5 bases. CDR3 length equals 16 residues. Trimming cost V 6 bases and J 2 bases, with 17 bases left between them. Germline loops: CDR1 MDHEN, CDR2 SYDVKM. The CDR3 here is CASSARGGSAYNEQFF. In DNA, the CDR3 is TGTGCCAGCAGCGCTCGCGGCGGGTCGGCCTACAATGAGCAGTTCTTC.

As DNA, the CDR3 is TGCGCCAGCAGCCAAGATGGGCCGGCAGATACGCAGTATTTT. Its translation is CASSQDGPADTQYF. The gene calls are TRBV4-3 and TRBJ2-3, with unresolved D. The CDR3 contains 14 residues. V was shortened by 0 bases and J by 4 bases, with 8 bases between the two germline ends. Germline assignment: CDR1 LGHNA and CDR2 YSLEER.

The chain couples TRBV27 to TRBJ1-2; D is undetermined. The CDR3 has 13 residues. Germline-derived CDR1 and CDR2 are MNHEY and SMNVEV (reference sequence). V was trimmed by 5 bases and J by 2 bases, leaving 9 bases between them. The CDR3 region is CASSPNQNYGYTF. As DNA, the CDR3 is TGTGCCAGCAGTCCGAACCAAAACTATGGCTACACCTTC.

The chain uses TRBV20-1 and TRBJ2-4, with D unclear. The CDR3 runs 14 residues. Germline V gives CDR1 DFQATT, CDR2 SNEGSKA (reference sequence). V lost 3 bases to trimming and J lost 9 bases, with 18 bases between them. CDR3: CSASPTGVMSIQYF. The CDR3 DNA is TGCAGTGCTAGTCCAACGGGCGTTATGTCCATTCAGTACTTC.